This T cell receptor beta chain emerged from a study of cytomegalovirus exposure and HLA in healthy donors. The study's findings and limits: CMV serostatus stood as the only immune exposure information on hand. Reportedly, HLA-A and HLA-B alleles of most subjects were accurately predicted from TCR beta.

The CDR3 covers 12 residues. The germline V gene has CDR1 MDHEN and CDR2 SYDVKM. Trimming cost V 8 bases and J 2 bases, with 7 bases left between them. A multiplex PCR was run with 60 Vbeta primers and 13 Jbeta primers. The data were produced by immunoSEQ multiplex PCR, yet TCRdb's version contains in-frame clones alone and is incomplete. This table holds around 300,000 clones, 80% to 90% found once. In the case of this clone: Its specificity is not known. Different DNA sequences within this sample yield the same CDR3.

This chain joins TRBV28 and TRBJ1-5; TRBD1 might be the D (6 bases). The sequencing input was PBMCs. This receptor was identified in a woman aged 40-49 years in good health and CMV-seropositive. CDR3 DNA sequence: TGTGCCAGCTCAGGGGGCAATCAGCCCCAGCATTTT. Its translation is CASSGGNQPQHF.